The 18 T cell receptor beta chains below come from one sample, sequenced in a study of blood T cell repertoires in COVID-19. Assay used: immunoSEQ multiplex PCR; TCRdb lists only in-frame clones, some missing. The sample contains approximately 61,000 clones, roughly 79% of which appear only once. The sample was peripheral blood. These receptors all stem from a human donor in a cohort sampled during active COVID-19.

This clone was counted at least ten times. The V and J genes are TRBV7-6 and TRBJ1-5, with 10 bases identical to TRBD1. The CDR3 spans 16 residues. Germline loops: CDR1 SGHVS, CDR2 FNYEAQ. V lost 5 bases to trimming and J lost 9 bases; unmatched junction nucleotides: 13. CDR3: CASSPAGGQGIRPQHF. The DNA for the CDR3 is TGTGCCAGCAGCCCCGCGGGGGGACAGGGGATCAGGCCCCAGCATTTT.

The V call is TRBV10-3, the J call TRBJ2-7; weak D call: TRBD1 (5 bases). CDR1 is ENHRY, CDR2 SYGVKD, per germline. Trimming took 4 bases from V and 1 from J, leaving 11 bases between them. The CDR3 extends over 14 amino acids. The DNA of the CDR3 is TGTGCCATCAGTGTATCGGCAGGGTCCTACGAGCAGTACTTC. Encoded protein: CAISVSAGSYEQYF.

This clone has more than one count but fewer than ten. The chain is built from TRBV6-5 and TRBJ1-6; no firm D call. Germline V lookup: CDR1 MNHEY, CDR2 SVGAGI. The germline V and J ends were trimmed by 5 bases and 10 bases, with 15 bases remaining between them. The CDR3 spans 14 residues. The DNA of the CDR3 is TGTGCCAGCAGTCCCGCACCCCGGGTCTCACCCCTCCACTTT. Residues: CASSPAPRVSPLHF.

The chain combines TRBV29-1 with TRBJ2-2, with 7 bases identical to TRBD1. This CDR3 is 15 amino acids long. With V trimmed by 7 bases and J by 0 bases, 8 bases remained unmatched. CDR1 and CDR2 from the germline V gene are SQVTM and ANQGSEA. The CDR3 sequence is CSASPGTANTGELFF. The CDR3 coding sequence is TGCAGCGCCAGCCCCGGGACAGCGAACACCGGGGAGCTGTTTTTT.

This sequence joins TRBV5-1 and TRBJ2-7; TRBD1 is a possible D gene (8 bases). Trimming took 6 bases from V and 4 from J, leaving 14 bases between them. The CDR3 extends over 13 amino acids. Germline assignment: CDR1 SGHRS and CDR2 YFSETQ. CDR3 residues: CASKGQGLYEQYF. CDR3 coding DNA: TGCGCCAGCAAAGGACAGGGACTATACGAGCAGTACTTC. The whole variable domain, remainder taken from reference TRBV5-1 and TRBJ2-7, is KAGVTQTPRYLIKTRGQQVTLSCSPISGHRSVSWYQQTPGQGLQFLFEYFSETQRNKGNFPGRFSGRQFSNSRSEMNVSTLELGDSALYLCASKGQGLYEQYFGPGTRLTVT.

This clone was observed a single time. The rearrangement uses TRBV2 and TRBJ1-5; 8 bases fit TRBD1. Per germline, CDR1 SNHLY and CDR2 FYNNEI. The CDR3 spans 14 residues. V was clipped by 5 bases and J by 5 bases; unmatched bases: 5. The CDR3 reads CASSLNRGDQPQHF. CDR3 sequence (DNA): TGTGCCAGCAGTTTGAACAGGGGGGATCAGCCCCAGCATTTT.

This chain uses TRBV7-9 with TRBJ2-7; tentative D call: TRBD2 (7 bases). Germline CDR1 reads SEHNR; CDR2 reads FQNEAQ (reference sequence). The CDR3 contains 13 residues. V gave up 6 bases and J gave up 6 bases, with 15 bases separating them. CDR3 coding DNA: TGTGCCAGCAGTTCCCCGGGGGGCTCCGAGCAGTACTTC. It translates to CASSSPGGSEQYF.

The V gene is TRBV12-5, the J gene TRBJ2-5; 8 bases match TRBD1. Germline-derived CDR1 and CDR2 are LGHNT and FRNRAP. This CDR3 is 15 amino acids long. V gave up 4 bases and J gave up 2 bases; unmatched junction bases: 6. CDR3 region: CASGWGQVKQETQYF. The DNA of the CDR3 is TGTGCTAGTGGTTGGGGACAGGTGAAACAAGAGACCCAGTACTTC.

This CDR3 reads CASAPWGQASDTQYF. CDR3 coding DNA: TGTGCCAGCGCCCCCTGGGGACAGGCTTCAGATACGCAGTATTTT. This chain links TRBV6-5 with TRBJ2-3; TRBD1 matches 8 bases. Trimming took 8 bases from V and 4 from J; bases not matched to a gene: 11. The germline V gene has CDR1 MNHEY and CDR2 SVGAGI. This CDR3 is built from 15 residues.

The count of this clone is one. V and J are TRBV9 and TRBJ2-6; a weak D match, TRBD1 (6 bases). The CDR3 has 21 residues. Trimming cost V 0 bases and J 0 bases, with 22 bases left between them. Germline V gene lookup returns CDR1 SGDLS and CDR2 YYNGEE. The CDR3, as DNA: TGTGCCAGCAGCGTAGACCCCTACCTAGGGCAGGGGCCCTCTGGGGCCAACGTCCTGACTTTC. The encoded protein is CASSVDPYLGQGPSGANVLTF.

CDR3 region: CATSAGPTGAGGGETQYF. The CDR3 coding sequence is TGTGCCACCAGTGCGGGCCCAACAGGGGCAGGGGGCGGGGAGACCCAGTACTTC. The chain recombines TRBV24-1 with TRBJ2-5; the match to TRBD1 covers 8 bases. Trimming at V came to 5 bases and at J to 5 bases, leaving 18 bases not matched to a gene. This CDR3 is built from 18 residues. Germline CDR1 is KGHDR and CDR2 is SFDVKD.

The chain is built from TRBV20-1 and TRBJ1-1; 8 nucleotides match TRBD1. Germline values: CDR1 DFQATT, CDR2 SNEGSKA (reference sequence). The CDR3 has 11 amino acids. In DNA form, the CDR3 reads TGCAGCATAACAGGGGGGCGGGAAGCTTTCTTT. This gives the protein CSITGGREAFF.

The chain recombines TRBV9 with TRBJ2-1, with 9 bases matching TRBD2. The CDR3 extends over 15 amino acids. Germline CDR1 is SGDLS and CDR2 is YYNGEE. Trimming cost V 4 bases and J 6 bases; bases outside gene matches: 8. CDR3 in amino acids: CASSPLGGGGNEQFF. CDR3 bases: TGTGCCAGCAGCCCCCTCGGCGGGGGGGGCAATGAGCAGTTCTTC.

V gene TRBV7-8 combines with J gene TRBJ1-5; D may be TRBD1 (5 bases). Trimming removed 1 base at V and 0 bases at J, with 10 bases between. Germline V gene data show CDR1 as SGHVS and CDR2 as FQNEAQ. There are 16 residues in the CDR3. CDR3 residues: CASSLGQSHSNQPQHF. CDR3 DNA sequence: TGTGCCAGCAGCTTAGGACAGAGTCATAGCAATCAGCCCCAGCATTTT. Together with reference TRBV7-8 and TRBJ1-5, the CDR3 gives the full variable domain: GAGVSQSPRYKVAKRGQDVALRCDPISGHVSLFWYQQALGQGPEFLTYFQNEAQLDKSGLPSDRFFAERPEGSVSTLKIQRTQQEDSAVYLCASSLGQSHSNQPQHFGDGTRLSIL.

The V gene is TRBV5-4, the J gene TRBJ2-5; 9 nucleotides match TRBD1. The CDR3 length is 16 residues. The V gene end was trimmed by 3 bases and the J gene end by 5 bases; junction bases not matched to a gene: 11. CDR1 and CDR2 from the germline V gene are SGHNT and YYREEE (reference sequence). The CDR3 DNA sequence: TGTGCCAGCAGCTCACTACAGGGGGCGCGTGGGGAGACCCAGTACTTC. Its translation: CASSSLQGARGETQYF.

This clone was observed a single time. The rearrangement links TRBV7-2 to TRBJ1-1; the D is unclear. Per germline, CDR1 SGHTA and CDR2 FQGNSA. The V gene lost 1 base and the J gene lost 1 base, with 10 bases spanning the gap. The CDR3 is made up of 15 amino acids. CDR3 in amino acids: CASSLVTSRNTEAFF. CDR3 nucleotide sequence: TGTGCCAGCAGCTTAGTAACATCCCGGAACACTGAAGCTTTCTTT.

A few counts support this clone. This chain joins TRBV5-6 and TRBJ2-7; TRBD1 agrees at 9 bases. From germline, CDR1 is SGHDT and CDR2 YYEEEE. The CDR3 has 15 residues. After removal of 3 bases from V and 4 bases from J, the junction contained 8 bases not matched to a gene. The CDR3 sequence: CASSWGGTGFYEQYF. CDR3 bases: TGTGCCAGCAGCTGGGGAGGGACAGGGTTTTACGAGCAGTACTTC.

The chain couples TRBV5-8 to TRBJ2-3, with D uncertain. V shed 4 bases and J shed 6 bases, with 9 bases lying between them. CDR3 length: 12 amino acids. CDR1 is SGHTS and CDR2 is YDEGEE in the germline V gene. CDR3 coding DNA: TGTGCCAGCAGCCAACAGCTGGATACGCAGTATTTT. Protein: CASSQQLDTQYF.